This TCR beta chain was captured in a study of somatic mutations in cytotoxic T cells in rheumatoid arthritis. Sequencing was performed with immunoSEQ multiplex PCR; in TCRdb, only in-frame clones are kept and a portion is missing. This table has about 12,000 clones, roughly four fifths appearing once. About this clone: The antigen is undetermined.

The germline V gene has CDR1 PRHDT and CDR2 FYEKMQ (reference sequence). The CDR3 is 15 amino acids. V shed 0 bases and J 9 bases; nucleotides not matched to a gene: 6. Study-wide points: Measurement of CD8+ T-cell clonality revealed no significant difference between rheumatoid arthritis patients and age-matched healthy controls. There were about an eighth of the 65 patients in whom the largest CD8+ clone exceeded 20% of CD8+ cells. Rheumatoid arthritis patients showed slight TRBV07 underrepresentation, unadjusted for multiple comparisons.

This sequence was found in a woman aged 60-75 years in good health. Sequenced material: CD8+ T cells sorted from blood. The chain has TRBV13 and TRBJ2-1; TRBD1 agrees at 9 bases. The CDR3 nucleotides are TGTGCCAGCAGCTTAGGGAAGGGACAGGGAGTTGAGCAGTTCTTC. Its protein product is CASSLGKGQGVEQFF.